The clone carrying this T cell receptor beta chain was seen once. The sample belongs to a study of blood T cell repertoires in COVID-19. Study-wide background: Nucleic acid was either cDNA or gDNA, and it came from T cells, B-cell-depleted T cells, or PBMCs.

TCRdb's copy holds only in-frame clones and misses some; the assay was immunoSEQ multiplex PCR. This sample has about 190,000 clones, with 65% to 80% found just once. Germline CDR1 and CDR2: SSHAT and FNYEAQ (reference sequence). The CDR3 spans 14 residues. The germline V and J ends were trimmed by 5 bases and 5 bases, with 13 bases remaining between them. Sequencing input: peripheral blood. This chain uses TRBV7-7 with TRBJ2-1; the D is unclear. This sequence was found in a man aged 50-59 years who had recovered from COVID-19. CDR3 amino acids: CASSHKSPHNEQFF. CDR3 coding DNA: TGTGCCAGCAGCCACAAATCCCCCCACAATGAGCAGTTCTTC.